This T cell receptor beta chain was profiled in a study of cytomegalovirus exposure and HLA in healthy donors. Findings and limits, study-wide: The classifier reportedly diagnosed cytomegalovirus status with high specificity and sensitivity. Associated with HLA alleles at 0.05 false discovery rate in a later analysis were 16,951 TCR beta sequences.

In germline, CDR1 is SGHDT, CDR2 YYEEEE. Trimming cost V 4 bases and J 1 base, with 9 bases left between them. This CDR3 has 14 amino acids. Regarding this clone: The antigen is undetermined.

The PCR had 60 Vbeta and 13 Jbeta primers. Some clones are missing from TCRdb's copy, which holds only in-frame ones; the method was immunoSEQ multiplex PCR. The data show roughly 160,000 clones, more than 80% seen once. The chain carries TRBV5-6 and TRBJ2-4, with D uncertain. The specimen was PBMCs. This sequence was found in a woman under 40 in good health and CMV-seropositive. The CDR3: CASSQFTAKNIQYF. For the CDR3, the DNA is TGTGCCAGCAGCCAGTTTACGGCCAAAAACATTCAGTACTTC.